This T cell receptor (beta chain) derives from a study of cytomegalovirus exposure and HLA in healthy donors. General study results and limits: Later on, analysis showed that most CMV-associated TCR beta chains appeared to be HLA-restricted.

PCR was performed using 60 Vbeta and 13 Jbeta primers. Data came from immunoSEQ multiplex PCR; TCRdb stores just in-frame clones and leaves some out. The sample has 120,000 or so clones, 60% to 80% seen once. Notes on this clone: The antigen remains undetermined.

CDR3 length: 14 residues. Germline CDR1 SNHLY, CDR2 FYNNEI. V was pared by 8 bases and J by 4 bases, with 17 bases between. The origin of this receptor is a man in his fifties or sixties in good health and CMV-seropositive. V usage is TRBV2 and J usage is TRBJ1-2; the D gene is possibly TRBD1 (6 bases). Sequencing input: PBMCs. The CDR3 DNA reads TGTGCCAGCTCACCCGAGGGGGAGGGCTATGGCTACACCTTC. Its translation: CASSPEGEGYGYTF.